Below, one TCR beta chain is given with its context. Its specificity is unknown. This sample was taken from a study of blood T cells in healthy people across ages. Isolation per sample recovered at least 6.5 million PBMCs. Then a second PCR, running roughly 7 to 11 cycles, was carried out with a sample-barcoded 5' primer and a J-beta primer mix. TCRdb passed the 5' RACE reads through MiXCR, listing each CDR3 protein once. This sample has 1.5 million to 1.8 million distinct CDR3 sequences, with under 55% found just once. The CDR3 totals 15 residues. CDR1 and CDR2 (germline): MDHEN, SYDVKM. J lost 13 bases, V lost 5 bases, and 15 bases had no gene match. Whole-study results and caveats: Bulk PBMC profiling left naive and antigen-experienced comparisons inconclusive. Comparison with aged donors showed that long-lived donors had more naive CD4+ cells and higher diversity.

This clonotype was obtained from a woman under 30 in good health. Sample: blood. The rearrangement joins TRBV28 to TRBJ2-1, with 9 bases aligning to TRBD1. CDR3 DNA: TGTGCCAGCAGTCCCCCGGGACAGGGTGTTGAGACCCAGTTCTTC. Residues: CASSPPGQGVETQFF.